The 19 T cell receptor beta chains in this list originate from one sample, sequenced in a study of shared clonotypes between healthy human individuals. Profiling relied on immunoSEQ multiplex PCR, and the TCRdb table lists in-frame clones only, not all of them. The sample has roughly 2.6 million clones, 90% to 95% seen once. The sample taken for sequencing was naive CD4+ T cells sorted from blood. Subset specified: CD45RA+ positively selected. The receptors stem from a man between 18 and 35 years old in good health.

The CDR3 region is CASSVDRLGAGELFF. The CDR3 DNA sequence: TGTGCCAGCAGCGTAGACAGGCTGGGGGCCGGGGAGCTGTTTTTT. The rearrangement uses TRBV9 and TRBJ2-2; D may be TRBD1 or TRBD2 (5 bases each). CDR1 is SGDLS, CDR2 YYNGEE, per germline. V was trimmed by 0 bases and J by 6 bases, leaving 12 bases between them. This CDR3 region has 15 residues. The complete variable domain, with remaining parts taken from reference TRBV9 and TRBJ2-2, reads DSGVTQTPKHLITATGQRVTLRCSPRSGDLSVYWYQQSLDQGLQFLIQYYNGEERAKGNILERFSAQQFPDLHSELNLSSLELGDSALYFCASSVDRLGAGELFFGEGSRLTVL.

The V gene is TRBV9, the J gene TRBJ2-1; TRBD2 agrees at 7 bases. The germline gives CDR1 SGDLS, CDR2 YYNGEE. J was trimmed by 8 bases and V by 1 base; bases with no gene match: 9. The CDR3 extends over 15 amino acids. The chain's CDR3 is CASSVREGTSDEQFF. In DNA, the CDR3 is TGTGCCAGCAGCGTAAGGGAGGGGACCAGCGATGAGCAGTTCTTC. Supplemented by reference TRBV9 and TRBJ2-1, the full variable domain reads DSGVTQTPKHLITATGQRVTLRCSPRSGDLSVYWYQQSLDQGLQFLIQYYNGEERAKGNILERFSAQQFPDLHSELNLSSLELGDSALYFCASSVREGTSDEQFFGPGTRLTVL.

In DNA, the CDR3 is TGTGCCAGCAGCAGAGCGGGTCCCACAGATACGCAGTATTTT. Translated, it gives CASSRAGPTDTQYF. V usage is TRBV7-2 and J usage is TRBJ2-3, with D possibly being TRBD2 (6 bases). The V gene's germline CDR1 is SGHTA and CDR2 FQGNSA. With 5 bases removed from V and 2 bases from J, the gap between germline ends came to 11 bases. This CDR3 is 14 amino acids long.

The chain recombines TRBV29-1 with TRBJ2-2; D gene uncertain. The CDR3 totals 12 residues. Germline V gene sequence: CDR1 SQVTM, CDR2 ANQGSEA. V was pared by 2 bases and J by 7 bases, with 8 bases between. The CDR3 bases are TGCAGCGTTGAACTGGCTCGCGGGGAGCTGTTTTTT. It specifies CSVELARGELFF.

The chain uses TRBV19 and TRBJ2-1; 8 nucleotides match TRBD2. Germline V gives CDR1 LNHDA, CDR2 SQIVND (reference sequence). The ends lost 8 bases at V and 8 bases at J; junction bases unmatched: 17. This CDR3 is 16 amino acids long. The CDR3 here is CASLGPSAGGRDEQFF. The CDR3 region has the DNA TGTGCCAGTCTCGGGCCCTCCGCGGGGGGTAGGGATGAGCAGTTCTTC.

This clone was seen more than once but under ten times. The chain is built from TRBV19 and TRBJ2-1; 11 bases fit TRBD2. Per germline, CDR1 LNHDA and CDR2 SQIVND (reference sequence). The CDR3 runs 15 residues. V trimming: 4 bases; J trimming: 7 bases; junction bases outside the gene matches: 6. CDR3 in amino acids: CASSTPSGRLNEQFF. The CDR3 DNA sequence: TGTGCCAGTAGTACCCCTAGCGGGAGGTTGAATGAGCAGTTCTTC. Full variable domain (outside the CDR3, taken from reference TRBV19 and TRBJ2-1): DGGITQSPKYLFRKEGQNVTLSCEQNLNHDAMYWYRQDPGQGLRLIYYSQIVNDFQKGDIAEGYSVSREKKESFPLTVTSAQKNPTAFYLCASSTPSGRLNEQFFGPGTRLTVL.

CDR3 amino acids: CASSLGTGGPETQYF. The DNA for the CDR3 is TGTGCCAGCAGCTTAGGGACAGGGGGCCCAGAGACCCAGTACTTC. The chain employs TRBV5-6 and TRBJ2-5, with 12 bases identical to TRBD1. After removal of 2 bases from V and 4 bases from J, the junction contained 3 bases not matched to a gene. CDR3 length: 15 amino acids. Per the germline V gene, CDR1 is SGHDT and CDR2 is YYEEEE.

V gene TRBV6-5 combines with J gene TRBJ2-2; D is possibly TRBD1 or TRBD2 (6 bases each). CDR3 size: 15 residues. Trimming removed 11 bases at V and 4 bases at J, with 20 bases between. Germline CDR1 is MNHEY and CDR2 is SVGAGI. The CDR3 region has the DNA TGTGCCTCCACTAGGGGGGCGCGGGGCACCGGGGAGCTGTTTTTT. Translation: CASTRGARGTGELFF.

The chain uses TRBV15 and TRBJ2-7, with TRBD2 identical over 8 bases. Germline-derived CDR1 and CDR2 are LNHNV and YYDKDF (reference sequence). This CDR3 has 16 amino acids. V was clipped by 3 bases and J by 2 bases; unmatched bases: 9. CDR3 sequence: CATSRESASGPYEQYF. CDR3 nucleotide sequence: TGTGCCACCAGCAGGGAATCCGCTAGCGGGCCCTACGAGCAGTACTTC.

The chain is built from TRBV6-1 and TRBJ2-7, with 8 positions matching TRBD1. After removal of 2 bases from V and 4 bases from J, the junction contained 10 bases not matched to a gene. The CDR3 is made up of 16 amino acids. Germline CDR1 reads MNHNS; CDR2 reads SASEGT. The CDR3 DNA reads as TGTGCCAGCAGTGAAAGCGCAGGGGGCGGTCCGTACGAGCAGTACTTC. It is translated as CASSESAGGGPYEQYF.

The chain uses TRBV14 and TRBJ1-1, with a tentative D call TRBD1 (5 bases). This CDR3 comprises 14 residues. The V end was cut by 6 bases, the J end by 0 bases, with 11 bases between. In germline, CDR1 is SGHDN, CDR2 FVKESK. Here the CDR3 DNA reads TGTGCCAGCAGGGCAGGGAGCATGAACACTGAAGCTTTCTTT. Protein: CASRAGSMNTEAFF.

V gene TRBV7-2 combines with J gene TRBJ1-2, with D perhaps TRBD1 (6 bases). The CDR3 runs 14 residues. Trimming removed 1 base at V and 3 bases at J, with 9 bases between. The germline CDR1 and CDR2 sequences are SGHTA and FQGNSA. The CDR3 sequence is CASSLVWTDYGYTF. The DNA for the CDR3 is TGTGCCAGCAGCTTAGTCTGGACAGACTATGGCTACACCTTC.

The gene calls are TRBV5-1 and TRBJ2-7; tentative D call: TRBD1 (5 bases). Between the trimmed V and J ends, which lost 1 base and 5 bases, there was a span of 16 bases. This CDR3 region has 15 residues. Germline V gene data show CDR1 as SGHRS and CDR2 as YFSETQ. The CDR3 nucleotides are TGCGCCAGCAGCTTGTCTTGGGCAGGGAACCACGAGCAGTACTTC. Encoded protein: CASSLSWAGNHEQYF. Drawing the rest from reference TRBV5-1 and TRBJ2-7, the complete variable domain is KAGVTQTPRYLIKTRGQQVTLSCSPISGHRSVSWYQQTPGQGLQFLFEYFSETQRNKGNFPGRFSGRQFSNSRSEMNVSTLELGDSALYLCASSLSWAGNHEQYFGPGTRLTVT.

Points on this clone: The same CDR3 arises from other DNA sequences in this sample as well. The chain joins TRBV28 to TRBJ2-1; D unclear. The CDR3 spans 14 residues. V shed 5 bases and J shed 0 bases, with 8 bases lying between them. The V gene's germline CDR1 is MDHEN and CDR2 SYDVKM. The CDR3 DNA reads TGTGCCAGCAGTCTACTCAGCTCCTACAATGAGCAGTTCTTC. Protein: CASSLLSSYNEQFF.

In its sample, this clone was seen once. The CDR3 reads CALLDSYEQYF. CDR3 bases: TGTGCGCTCCTAGACTCCTACGAGCAGTACTTC. The chain combines TRBV2 with TRBJ2-5, with unresolved D. Judging by the DNA end, TRBJ2-7 fits better; the J call may be wrong. The CDR3 runs to 11 residues. CDR1 is SNHLY and CDR2 is FYNNEI in the germline V gene.

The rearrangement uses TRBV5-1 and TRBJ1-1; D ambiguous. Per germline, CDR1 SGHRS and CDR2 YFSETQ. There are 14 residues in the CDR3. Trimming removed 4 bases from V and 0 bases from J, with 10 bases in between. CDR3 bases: TGCGCCAGCAGCGCGGACGGTTTGAACACTGAAGCTTTCTTT. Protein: CASSADGLNTEAFF.

CDR3: CASRPQGAHEQFF. In DNA form, the CDR3 reads TGTGCCAGCAGACCCCAGGGGGCCCATGAGCAGTTCTTC. The rearrangement uses TRBV6-5 and TRBJ2-1; 8 bases match TRBD1. The V and J ends lost 6 bases and 8 bases, in that order; junction bases with no gene match: 6. The CDR3 length is 13 residues. Germline CDR1 MNHEY, CDR2 SVGAGI.

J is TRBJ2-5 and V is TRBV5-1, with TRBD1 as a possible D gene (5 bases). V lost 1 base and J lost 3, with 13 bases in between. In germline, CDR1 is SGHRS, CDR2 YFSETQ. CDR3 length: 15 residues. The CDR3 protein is CASSLTGQTEETQYF. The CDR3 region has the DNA TGCGCCAGCAGCTTGACAGGACAAACAGAAGAGACCCAGTACTTC.

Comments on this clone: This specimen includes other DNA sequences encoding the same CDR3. The CDR3: CASSLVTSYEQYF. In nucleotides, the CDR3 is TGTGCCAGCAGTTTAGTCACCTCCTACGAGCAGTACTTC. The chain is built from TRBV28 and TRBJ2-7; the D is unclear. V lost 2 bases to trimming and J lost 0 bases, with 5 bases between them. The CDR3 is made up of 13 amino acids. Per germline, CDR1 MDHEN and CDR2 SYDVKM.